A selection of T cell receptor beta chains follows, all from one sample in a study of cytomegalovirus exposure and HLA in healthy donors. The repertoire was sequenced with immunoSEQ multiplex PCR; TCRdb's copy has only in-frame clones and lacks some. The sample lists more than 130,000 clones, roughly 80% seen once, with 3.5% to 5% in the top ten. The source material was PBMCs. Every receptor here comes from a man aged 35 to 55 in good health and CMV-seropositive. CDR3s include the opening cysteine and the closing phenylalanine or tryptophan. Each record gives: J gene, V gene, D gene, clone size, CDR3 DNA, CDR3 protein. The D gene is left open where the match is weak. Expanded clones get a size class; other rows say once, few or many, or leave the size out.

J gene: TRBJ2-7
V gene: TRBV5-1
D gene: TRBD1
clone size: .
CDR3 DNA: TGCGCCAGCACCCCAGACAGGGGTATCTACGAGCAGTACTTC
CDR3 protein: CASTPDRGIYEQYF

J gene: TRBJ2-7
V gene: TRBV7-9
D gene: .
clone size: .
CDR3 DNA: TGTTCCAGCAGCCGTTCGCGAGGACAGAACTACGAGCAGTACTTC
CDR3 protein: CSSSRSRGQNYEQYF

J gene: TRBJ1-1
V gene: TRBV6-6
D gene: TRBD1
clone size: .
CDR3 DNA: TGTGCCAGCACCCACTCCGGGGACAGGGAGGCAGCTTTCTTT
CDR3 protein: CASTHSGDREAAFF

J gene: TRBJ2-1
V gene: TRBV12-5
D gene: TRBD2
clone size: .
CDR3 DNA: TGTGCTAGTGGACAGGCGGGAGGGTACTACAATGAGCAGTTCTTC
CDR3 protein: CASGQAGGYYNEQFF

J gene: TRBJ1-2
V gene: TRBV7-3
D gene: TRBD1
clone size: .
CDR3 DNA: TGTGCCAGCAGCCCAAGGGCCAGGCCAGGGGGTGGCTACACCTTC
CDR3 protein: CASSPRARPGGGYTF

J gene: TRBJ1-1
V gene: TRBV7-9
D gene: .
clone size: .
CDR3 DNA: TGTGCCAGCACCTCGAGACCAGGGCCGCACACTGAAGCTTTCTTT
CDR3 protein: CASTSRPGPHTEAFF

J gene: TRBJ2-3
V gene: TRBV7-2
D gene: .
clone size: once
CDR3 DNA: TGTGCCAGCAGCTTAGCGCGGGAAGATACGCAGTATTTT
CDR3 protein: CASSLAREDTQYF

J gene: TRBJ2-5
V gene: TRBV7-6
D gene: TRBD2
clone size: .
CDR3 DNA: TGTGCCAGCAGTTACGGACTAGCGGGAGAAGAGACCCAGTACTTC
CDR3 protein: CASSYGLAGEETQYF

J gene: TRBJ2-5
V gene: TRBV5-8
D gene: TRBD1
clone size: .
CDR3 DNA: TGTGCCAGCAGCATCGGACAGGCTGCCGCAATCTACTTC
CDR3 protein: CASSIGQAAAIYF

J gene: TRBJ2-2
V gene: TRBV5-1
D gene: .
clone size: .
CDR3 DNA: TGCGCCAGCAGTCAGGGGGGAGAGCTGTTTTTT
CDR3 protein: CASSQGGELFF

J gene: TRBJ2-1
V gene: TRBV10-1
D gene: TRBD2
clone size: .
CDR3 DNA: TGCGCCAGCAGTGGAGGACCGGGACTAGCGGGAGCCTCCTACAATGAGCAGTTCTTC
CDR3 protein: CASSGGPGLAGASYNEQFF

J gene: TRBJ1-2
V gene: TRBV19
D gene: TRBD1
clone size: .
CDR3 DNA: TGTGCCAGTAGTGGCCAGGACAGGGGATTTAACTATGGCTACACCTTC
CDR3 protein: CASSGQDRGFNYGYTF

J gene: TRBJ1-1
V gene: TRBV19
D gene: .
clone size: .
CDR3 DNA: TGTGCCACGGGGGACCAGATCACTGAAGCTTTCTTT
CDR3 protein: CATGDQITEAFF

J gene: TRBJ2-3
V gene: TRBV4-3
D gene: .
clone size: .
CDR3 DNA: TGCGCCAGCAGCACCGACAGCGGGGATACGCAGTATTTT
CDR3 protein: CASSTDSGDTQYF

J gene: TRBJ2-7
V gene: TRBV7-6
D gene: .
clone size: .
CDR3 DNA: TGTGCCAGCAGCCTAAGGGGCGGGATTGACGAGCAGTACTTC
CDR3 protein: CASSLRGGIDEQYF

J gene: TRBJ1-5
V gene: TRBV27
D gene: .
clone size: .
CDR3 DNA: TGTGCCAGTTCAGGGTTAAGGAGCAATCAGCCCCAGCATTTT
CDR3 protein: CASSGLRSNQPQHF

J gene: TRBJ2-1
V gene: TRBV16
D gene: .
clone size: .
CDR3 DNA: TGTGCCAGCAGCCAATCTCTCCAGGGCGACTCCTACAATGAGCAGTTCTTC
CDR3 protein: CASSQSLQGDSYNEQFF

J gene: TRBJ2-7
V gene: TRBV28
D gene: .
clone size: .
CDR3 DNA: TGTGCCAGCAGTTCCGGGTCCACCTACGAGCAGTACTTC
CDR3 protein: CASSSGSTYEQYF